Below, 23 T cell receptor beta chains from the same sample are listed, as sequenced in a study of low-dose radiotherapy and immunotherapy resistance in tumors. First-strand cDNA relied on TRAV- and TRBV-specific primers spanning alpha and beta chains. TCR amplification involved about 21 PCR cycles with a constant-region primer and V-primer adapter. TCRdb re-called the reads through MiXCR, storing one row per CDR3 protein. The table includes roughly 7,000 distinct CDR3 sequences, approximately 53% detected once. The receptors here all came from a human donor with advanced metastatic prostate, ovarian, gallbladder or colorectal cancer (not recorded which). This table probably holds off-target reads from a library built for another chain.

The rearrangement links TRBV29-1 to TRBJ1-2; D uncertain. Per the germline V gene, CDR1 is SQVTM and CDR2 is ANQGSEA. CDR3 length: 10 residues. Trimming took 3 bases from V and 4 from J, leaving 3 bases between them. Here the CDR3 DNA reads TGCAGCGTTGATACCTATGGCTACACCTTC. It codes for CSVDTYGYTF.

This chain joins TRBV5-1 and TRBJ2-1, with D possibly matching TRBD1 (6 bases). The CDR3 contains 16 residues. CDR1 SGHRS and CDR2 YFSETQ come from the germline V gene. Trimming removed 4 bases from V and 7 bases from J, with 21 bases in between. The CDR3 is CASSPRGWGRDNEQFF. DNA of the CDR3: TGCGCCAGCAGCCCGAGGGGTTGGGGGCGCGATAATGAGCAGTTCTTC.

This clonotype was seen more than once but under ten times. The chain is built from TRBV5-1 and TRBJ2-7; no firm D call. The CDR3 extends over 12 amino acids. Germline CDR1 is SGHRS and CDR2 is YFSETQ. V lost 4 bases and J 2 bases, leaving 7 bases between the germline ends. CDR3 region: CASSPDTYEQYF. The CDR3 DNA reads as TGCGCCAGCAGCCCCGACACCTACGAGCAGTACTTC.

The chain combines TRBV2 with TRBJ2-7; D may be TRBD1 (5 bases). The germline V gene encodes CDR1 SNHLY and CDR2 FYNNEI. The CDR3 contains 15 residues. Trimming cost V 1 base and J 3 bases, with 13 bases left between them. The CDR3 protein is CASSEDRPGGYEQYF. The CDR3 DNA follows: TGTGCCAGCAGTGAAGACAGGCCGGGCGGCTACGAGCAGTACTTC.

The chain has TRBV12-3 or TRBV12-4 and TRBJ2-7, with 9 bases that match TRBD1. The CDR3 loop spans 13 amino acids. Trimming cost V 5 bases and J 7 bases; bases outside gene matches: 6. CDR3 loop: CASSGTGTGEQYF. CDR3 nucleotides: TGTGCCAGCAGTGGGACCGGGACAGGGGAGCAGTACTTC.

The rearrangement joins TRBV18 to TRBJ2-2, with D possibly matching TRBD1 (6 bases). In germline, CDR1 is KGHSH, CDR2 LQKENI. Deletions cut 6 bases from V and 10 bases from J, with 21 bases between. The CDR3 loop spans 15 amino acids. The CDR3 region has the DNA TGTGCCAGCTCTCCTCCCAGGGGACGTTCAATGGAGCTGTTTTTT. Encoded protein: CASSPPRGRSMELFF.

This clonotype appeared once. This rearrangement joins TRBV28 to TRBJ2-7; D gene uncertain. CDR1 and CDR2 (germline): MDHEN, SYDVKM. This CDR3 has 15 amino acids. The V gene lost 1 base and the J gene lost 5 bases, with 15 bases spanning the gap. As DNA, the CDR3 is TGTGCCAGCAGTTTATTCTCCCTTCGTCCAGACGAGCAGTACTTC. Protein: CASSLFSLRPDEQYF.

This clonotype turned up a few times. This chain connects TRBV9 to TRBJ2-7; 9 nucleotides agree with TRBD2. Per the germline V gene, CDR1 is SGDLS and CDR2 is YYNGEE. Germline trimming cut 3 bases from V and 6 bases from J; bases unmatched to any gene: 10. The CDR3 is made up of 15 amino acids. CDR3 nucleotides: TGTGCCAGCAGCGCAGATAGCGGGAGTGGAGGCGAGCAGTACTTC. This gives the protein CASSADSGSGGEQYF.

The V gene is TRBV5-4, the J gene TRBJ2-3; 9 nucleotides agree with TRBD1. V lost 3 bases and J lost 9; bases outside the gene matches: 14. The germline gives CDR1 SGHNT, CDR2 YYREEE (reference sequence). CDR3 length equals 16 residues. CDR3 nucleotides: TGTGCCAGCAGCTCGGGGACAGGGCTGGAATGGAACACGCAGTATTTT. This sequence encodes CASSSGTGLEWNTQYF. Full variable domain (missing parts from reference TRBV5-4 and TRBJ2-3): ETGVTQSPTHLIKTRGQQVTLRCSSQSGHNTVSWYQQALGQGPQFIFQYYREEENGRGNFPPRFSGLQFPNYSSELNVNALELDDSALYLCASSSGTGLEWNTQYFGPGTRLTVL.

This clonotype was detected only a few times. This CDR3 reads CAWSGVAGSYNEQFF. In nucleotides, the CDR3 is TGTGCCTGGTCGGGGGTGGCGGGCTCCTACAATGAGCAGTTCTTC. The chain uses TRBV30 and TRBJ2-1, with D possibly TRBD2 on 6 matching bases. V lost 5 bases and J 0 bases, leaving 14 bases between the germline ends. Germline loops: CDR1 GTSNPN, CDR2 SVGIG (reference sequence). The CDR3 loop spans 15 amino acids.

This clonotype was seen a few times. The chain carries TRBV5-1 and TRBJ1-6; D gene uncertain. The CDR3 sequence is 12 residues long. Germline V CDR1 and CDR2: SGHRS, YFSETQ. V was cut by 4 bases and J by 10 bases, with 9 bases left in between. In DNA form, the CDR3 reads TGCGCCAGCAGCATAGAAGGGTCACCCCTCCACTTT. Its protein product is CASSIEGSPLHF.

This clonotype was counted between two and nine times. The CDR3 DNA is TGTGCCAGCACCCAGCTAACCGGGACAGGGCGCTTGTGGGGCAATCAGCCCCAGCATTTT. Its protein product is CASTQLTGTGRLWGNQPQHF. The rearrangement uses TRBV28 and TRBJ1-5, with 9 positions matching TRBD1. Germline CDR1 and CDR2: MDHEN and SYDVKM. V was clipped by 7 bases and J by 2 bases; unmatched bases: 21. The CDR3 is 20 amino acids.

V usage is TRBV6-5 and J usage is TRBJ2-7; perhaps TRBD1 as D (6 bases). This CDR3 spans 17 amino acids. Germline V gene sequence: CDR1 MNHEY, CDR2 SVGAGI. Trimming took off 0 bases at V and 6 bases at J, with 21 bases between the two ends. Written as DNA, the CDR3 is TGTGCCAGCAGTTACTCGATCAGAAGTAGTGTAGGGGGCGAGCAGTACTTC. This gives the protein CASSYSIRSSVGGEQYF.

This rearrangement joins TRBV2 to TRBJ2-3; no clear D. Germline CDR1 and CDR2: SNHLY and FYNNEI. The CDR3 extends over 15 amino acids. The V and J ends lost 1 base and 10 bases respectively, with 18 bases between them. CDR3 residues: CASSEGPPTYSSQYF. DNA for the CDR3: TGTGCCAGCAGTGAAGGGCCCCCGACTTACTCATCGCAGTATTTT.

This sequence joins TRBV28 and TRBJ2-2; possibly TRBD2 for D (5 bases). Trimming took 6 bases from V and 8 from J, leaving 16 bases between them. Germline V gene sequence: CDR1 MDHEN, CDR2 SYDVKM. The CDR3 spans 14 residues. In nucleotides, the CDR3 is TGTGCCAGCAGCCCAGCGGACCGGGCGGGGGAGCTGTTTTTT. This translates into CASSPADRAGELFF.

The rearrangement joins TRBV11-2 to TRBJ2-5, with 9 positions matching TRBD1. The CDR3 runs to 16 residues. Germline assignment: CDR1 SGHAT and CDR2 FQNNGV. Trimming at V came to 5 bases and at J to 5 bases, leaving 12 bases not matched to a gene. CDR3 sequence: CASSILGQGILETQYF. Here the CDR3 DNA reads TGTGCCAGCAGCATTTTGGGACAGGGTATTTTGGAGACCCAGTACTTC.

The chain carries TRBV29-1 and TRBJ2-3; 9 bases match TRBD1. The CDR3 has 12 residues. Germline V CDR1 and CDR2: SQVTM, ANQGSEA. The V segment lost 4 bases and the J segment 4 bases; nucleotides outside the gene matches: 0. The CDR3 sequence: CSVGDRADTQYF. CDR3 DNA sequence: TGCAGCGTTGGGGACAGGGCAGATACGCAGTATTTT.

The chain combines TRBV5-1 with TRBJ2-7, with D possibly matching TRBD1 (6 bases). This CDR3 contains 16 residues. Germline V gives CDR1 SGHRS, CDR2 YFSETQ. Trimming took off 4 bases at V and 2 bases at J, with 19 bases between the two ends. CDR3 nucleotide sequence: TGCGCCAGCAGCATGACCTCTCGGACAGCTCCCTACGAGCAGTACTTC. Protein: CASSMTSRTAPYEQYF.

The chain joins TRBV28 to TRBJ1-2; D not certain. CDR3 length: 11 amino acids. In germline, CDR1 is MDHEN, CDR2 SYDVKM. V shed 3 bases and J shed 6 bases, with 5 bases lying between them. CDR3 loop: CASSLWDGYTF. Written as DNA, the CDR3 is TGTGCCAGCAGTTTGTGGGATGGCTACACCTTC.

The J gene is TRBJ1-1, the V gene TRBV13; 8 bases are a match to TRBD1. Trimming cost V 4 bases and J 2 bases; bases outside gene matches: 9. Germline V gene data show CDR1 as PRHDT and CDR2 as FYEKMQ (reference sequence). This CDR3 has 16 amino acids. The CDR3 sequence is CASSSGQGTVNTEAFF. CDR3 coding DNA: TGTGCCAGCAGCTCCGGACAGGGTACTGTAAACACTGAAGCTTTCTTT.

Judged by abundance, this clonotype is medium-sized. The V and J genes are TRBV28 and TRBJ2-7; possibly TRBD1 for D (5 bases). The V gene's germline CDR1 is MDHEN and CDR2 SYDVKM. The CDR3 extends over 13 amino acids. The V end was cut by 3 bases, the J end by 2 bases, with 8 bases between. The chain's CDR3 is CASSFTDTYEQYF. In nucleotides, the CDR3 is TGTGCCAGCAGTTTTACGGACACCTACGAGCAGTACTTC.

The V call is TRBV18, the J call TRBJ2-7, with no clear D. This CDR3 comprises 13 residues. The V end was cut by 4 bases, the J end by 4 bases, with 11 bases between. Germline loops: CDR1 KGHSH, CDR2 LQKENI. The CDR3 DNA reads as TGTGCCAGCTCACACGGGCCGAGGTACGAGCAGTACTTC. Its protein is CASSHGPRYEQYF.

The genes are TRBV5-1 and TRBJ2-4; the D gene is possibly TRBD2 (6 bases). Germline loops: CDR1 SGHRS, CDR2 YFSETQ. V was clipped by 3 bases and J by 8 bases, with 18 bases between them. This CDR3 has 15 residues. Here the CDR3 reads CASSSTTSDRDIQYF. The CDR3 coding sequence is TGCGCCAGCAGCTCCACGACTAGTGATCGGGACATTCAGTACTTC.